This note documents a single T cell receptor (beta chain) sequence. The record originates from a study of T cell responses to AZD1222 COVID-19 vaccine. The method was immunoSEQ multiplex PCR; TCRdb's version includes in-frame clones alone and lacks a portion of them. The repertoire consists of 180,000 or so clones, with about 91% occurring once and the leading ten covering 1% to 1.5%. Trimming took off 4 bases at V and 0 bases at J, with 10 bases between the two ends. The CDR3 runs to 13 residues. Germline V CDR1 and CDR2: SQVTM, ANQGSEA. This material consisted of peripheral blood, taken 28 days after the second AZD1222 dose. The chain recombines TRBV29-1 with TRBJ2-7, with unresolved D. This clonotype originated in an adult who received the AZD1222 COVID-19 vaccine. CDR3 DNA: TGCAGCGTTGTAGGGCAGACCTCCTACGAGCAGTACTTC. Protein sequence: CSVVGQTSYEQYF.